What follows are 30 T cell receptor beta chains derived from one specimen sequenced in a study of tumor and adjacent non-tumor tissue in lung cancer. The template was RNA from unsorted bulk tissue. More than 3 cm separated this lung sample from the edge of the tumor. Three rounds of nested PCR, following a modified ARM-PCR protocol, produced the TCRbeta library. Each CDR3 protein is one row after TCRdb ran MiXCR on the multiplex PCR reads. The table has under 85,000 distinct CDR3 sequences, over 65% seen once. Material for sequencing was distant non-tumor lung tissue. All receptors derive from a man between 65 and 79 years old with non-small cell lung cancer.

This clonotype was recorded many times. CDR3 in amino acids: CSVQNLQRHSSYNEQFF. The CDR3 nucleotides read TGCAGCGTGCAAAACTTACAGCGACATAGCTCCTACAATGAGCAGTTCTTC. V is TRBV29-1 and J is TRBJ2-1, with D hard to call. The germline V gene encodes CDR1 SQVTM and CDR2 ANQGSEA. With 6 bases removed from V and 0 bases from J, the gap between germline ends came to 21 bases. The CDR3 totals 17 residues.

On this clonotype: Mismatch with germline at one junction end may stem from a read error. The chain joins TRBV29-1 to TRBJ2-5; TRBD2 matches at 10 bases. CDR3 size: 18 residues. Germline CDR1 reads SQVTM; CDR2 reads ANQGSEA. CDR3 in amino acids: CSVESYWYSGGKQETQYF. As DNA, the CDR3 is TGCAGCGTTGAATCCTATTGGTATAGCGGGGGGAAACAAGAGACACAGTACTTC.

Notes on this clonotype: One end of the junction is discordant with germline, which a read error may explain. The V call is TRBV4-3, the J call TRBJ2-7; unclear D gene. Germline loops: CDR1 LGHNA, CDR2 YSLEER. There are 15 residues in the CDR3. The CDR3 coding sequence is TGCTCCAGCAGTCAAGATCAGATGGGATACTACGAGCATTACTTC. Translation gives CSSSQDQMGYYEHYF.

On this clonotype: Its ends do not fully match the called genes, so a read error is possible. The CDR3 DNA is TGCAGCGCTAGAGATCTTGGGCTAGCGGGAAGCGGGTGGACAGATACGCATTATTTT. Amino acids: CSARDLGLAGSGWTDTHYF. V and J are TRBV20-1 and TRBJ2-3, with 9 bases aligning to TRBD2. Germline CDR1 DFQATT, CDR2 SNEGSKA (reference sequence). CDR3 size: 19 residues.

This clonotype was observed a single time. A junction boundary mismatches the germline segment, possibly from a read error. The J gene is TRBJ2-1, the V gene TRBV4-2; 7 bases match TRBD2. The length of the CDR3 is 15 residues. CDR1 is LGHNA and CDR2 is YNFKEQ in the germline V gene. The CDR3 sequence: CPSSQVRGSDNEQFF. The DNA of the CDR3 is TGTCCCAGCAGCCAAGTGCGCGGGAGCGACAATGAGCAATTCTTC.

V and J are TRBV14 and TRBJ2-5; D may match TRBD1 or TRBD2 (5 bases each). The CDR3 covers 16 residues. CDR1 is SGHDN, CDR2 FVKESK, per germline. Trimming shortened V by 1 base and J by 5 bases, and 17 bases separated the two germline ends. This CDR3 is CASSQVIWTWGETQYF. DNA of the CDR3: TGTGCCAGCAGCCAAGTGATCTGGACATGGGGGGAGACCCAGTACTTC.

Worth noting for this clonotype: The CDR3 does not end in the conserved phenylalanine or tryptophan, so this is likely a read error. Because the CDR3's place on the DNA is in doubt, the DNA is left out and the CDR3 is given as listed by TCRdb. The chain carries TRBV29-1 and TRBJ1-2. 16 amino acids form the CDR3, both terminal residues included. Germline CDR1 is SQVTM and CDR2 is ANQGSEA. The CDR3 region is CSVVTYQSSGEDGSTY.

Details on this clonotype: One base away lies a much larger clone, so this may be a sequencing read error. The chain carries TRBV4-1 and TRBJ1-1, with 7 bases that match TRBD1. The CDR3 is 19 residues long. The germline CDR1 and CDR2 sequences are MGHRA and YSYEKL. Losses at the gene ends were 4 bases for V and 0 bases for J; bases not matched to a gene: 17. The CDR3 protein is CASSPDWAGGEWVNTEAFF. The CDR3 region has the DNA TGCGCCAGCAGCCCAGATTGGGCAGGGGGGGAGTGGGTGAACACTGAAGCTTTCTTT.

Remarks on this clonotype: The junction differs from germline at one of its ends, possibly a read error. The DNA of the CDR3 is TGTGTCAGCAGCTTAGGTGTGGGGAGACTAGCGGAGACCCAGTGCTTC. Amino acid sequence: CVSSLGVGRLAETQCF. The genes are TRBV11-3 and TRBJ2-5; 9 nucleotides align to TRBD2. The CDR3 extends over 16 amino acids. Per the germline V gene, CDR1 is SGHNT and CDR2 is YENEEA.

The table lists this clonotype with a few counts. The J gene is TRBJ2-2, the V gene TRBV27; 9 bases map to TRBD1. The CDR3 has 15 residues. The germline gives CDR1 MNHEY, CDR2 SMNVEV (reference sequence). J gave up 2 bases and V 10 bases, and 8 bases lay outside the gene matches. CDR3 bases: TGTGCCACTAAACAGGGGGCGGGAAACACCGGGGAGCTGTTTTTT. This codes for CATKQGAGNTGELFF.

This chain links TRBV7-8 with TRBJ2-2; D is ambiguous. The germline V gene encodes CDR1 SGHVS and CDR2 FQNEAQ. V lost 3 bases and J 2 bases, leaving 10 bases between the germline ends. The CDR3 extends over 15 amino acids. CDR3 nucleotides: TGTGCCAGCAGCTTTGGAACAGTCAACACCGGGGAGCTGTTTTTT. It specifies CASSFGTVNTGELFF.

V usage is TRBV28 and J usage is TRBJ2-7; TRBD2 is a possible D gene (6 bases). Trimming stripped 7 bases from V and 4 bases from J, with 20 bases between. The CDR3 contains 15 residues. Germline CDR1 is MDHEN and CDR2 is SYDVKM. CDR3 bases: TGTGCCAGCACTTCACGGCGGGTCGGGGGTTACGAGCAGTACTTC. It translates to CASTSRRVGGYEQYF.

The chain couples TRBV4-2 to TRBJ2-2; the match to TRBD2 covers 8 bases. CDR3 length: 17 amino acids. The junction had 12 bases not matched to a gene; V was cut back by 3 bases and J by 6 bases. CDR1 LGHNA and CDR2 YNFKEQ come from the germline V gene. CDR3 sequence (DNA): TGTGCCAGCAGCCATGTTAAGGTTAGCGGGGTTTCCGGGGAGCTGTTTTTT. This codes for CASSHVKVSGVSGELFF.

This clonotype was seen at least ten times. CDR3 amino acids: CASSLPPGLAGGGYNEQFF. Written as DNA, the CDR3 is TGTGCCAGCAGCTTACCCCCGGGACTAGCGGGAGGAGGGTACAATGAGCAGTTCTTC. The chain employs TRBV7-8 and TRBJ2-1, with 15 bases that match TRBD2. Germline CDR1 is SGHVS and CDR2 is FQNEAQ. After removal of 2 bases from V and 4 bases from J, the junction contained 9 bases not matched to a gene. This CDR3 region has 19 residues.

The chain is built from TRBV29-1 and TRBJ1-2; no clear D. The germline gives CDR1 SQVTM, CDR2 ANQGSEA. This CDR3 has 15 residues. V lost 0 bases, J lost 6 bases, and 17 bases lay in between. CDR3 sequence (DNA): TGCAGCGTTGAAGATCGAGACGGCCCCAACCATGGCTACACCTTC. Translation: CSVEDRDGPNHGYTF.

Note on this clonotype: One end of the junction does not line up with germline, which may come from a read error. The chain couples TRBV4-1 to TRBJ2-7, with D possibly TRBD1 on 6 matching bases. Germline CDR1 MGHRA, CDR2 YSYEKL. The CDR3 runs to 14 residues. CDR3 in amino acids: CASSQDRGGPEQHF. DNA of the CDR3: TGCGCTAGCAGCCAAGATCGAGGGGGTCCCGAGCAGCACTTC.

To note about this clonotype: A much more abundant neighbour one base away suggests this may be a read error. This chain links TRBV11-3 with TRBJ1-1, with D unresolved. The CDR3 has 15 residues. The germline gives CDR1 SGHNT, CDR2 YENEEA. Trimming shortened V by 1 base and J by 1 base, and 10 bases separated the two germline ends. In DNA, the CDR3 is TGTGCCAGCAGCTTAGGTTTCAGGACGAACACTGAAGCTTTCTTT. Translation: CASSLGFRTNTEAFF.

The genes are TRBV20-1 and TRBJ1-2, with D hard to call. The germline V and J ends were trimmed by 0 bases and 1 base, with 15 bases remaining between them. CDR3 length: 16 residues. Germline CDR1 DFQATT, CDR2 SNEGSKA (reference sequence). Here the CDR3 DNA reads TGCAGTGCTAGAGATCTTCGCAGCGTCATTAACTATGGCTACACCTTC. The encoded protein is CSARDLRSVINYGYTF.

About this clonotype itself: Lacking the conserved final phenylalanine or tryptophan, this CDR3 likely reflects a read error. The DNA is left out, because the CDR3 cannot be placed on it with certainty; the CDR3 is given as TCRdb lists it. V is TRBV11-2 and J is TRBJ2-5; the table's D call TRBD1 went unverified against the DNA. In germline, CDR1 is SGHAT, CDR2 FQNNGV. Both ends counted, the CDR3 spans 15 residues. The CDR3 loop is CASSPGTVGQENQYL.

About this clonotype: Mismatch with germline at one junction end may stem from a read error. V gene TRBV6-2 or TRBV6-3 combines with J gene TRBJ1-5, with TRBD1 as a possible D gene (5 bases). Germline CDR1 is MNHEY and CDR2 is SVGEGT. This CDR3 is built from 19 residues. The CDR3 loop reads CASSNSIGGTRASNQPQNF. As DNA, the CDR3 is TGTGCCAGCAGTAACTCGATTGGGGGTACAAGAGCGAGCAATCAGCCCCAGAATTTT.

This clonotype has just a few counts. The rearrangement uses TRBV5-4 and TRBJ1-1; perhaps TRBD1 as D (5 bases). Germline V gene sequence: CDR1 SGHNT, CDR2 YYREEE (reference sequence). Trimming left V 4 bases short and J 1 base short, with 20 bases between. The CDR3 runs to 17 residues. CDR3 sequence (DNA): TGTGCCAGCAGCAATACAGGAGTTGCACTCGGGAACACTGAAGCTTTCTTT. This sequence encodes CASSNTGVALGNTEAFF.

On this clonotype: Germline and junction disagree at one end, which may indicate a read error. The gene calls are TRBV6-2 or TRBV6-3 and TRBJ2-2; D might be TRBD2 (5 bases). The CDR3 extends over 12 amino acids. From germline, CDR1 is MNHEY and CDR2 SVGEGT. CDR3 nucleotides: TGTGCCAGTGGTACCAACACCGGGGAGATGTTTTTT. Translating it yields CASGTNTGEMFF.

A single count supports this clonotype. In this CDR3 the conserved last residue, phenylalanine or tryptophan, is missing, so a read error is likely. Because the CDR3's place on the DNA is in doubt, the DNA is left out and the CDR3 is given as listed by TCRdb. The chain employs TRBV10-3 and TRBJ1-2. With termini counted, the CDR3 has 11 amino acids. Germline values: CDR1 ENHRY, CDR2 SYGVKD. Here the CDR3 reads CAIRQTYGYTL.

Comment on this clonotype: This sequence may be a read error, since a much larger clone differs from it by one base. This chain's CDR3 is CAWSVQAVGGEKLFF. Here the CDR3 DNA reads TGTGCCTGGAGTGTACAGGCAGTGGGGGGTGAAAAACTGTTTTTT. The chain recombines TRBV30 with TRBJ1-4, with D tentatively TRBD1 (5 bases). The CDR3 is 15 residues long. V lost 0 bases, J lost 7 bases, and 15 bases lay in between. The germline V gene has CDR1 GTSNPN and CDR2 SVGIG (reference sequence).

This clonotype was counted at least ten times. The V gene is TRBV6-5, the J gene TRBJ2-1; possibly TRBD1 for D (6 bases). The CDR3 has 16 residues. The germline CDR1 and CDR2 sequences are MNHEY and SVGAGI. V dropped 2 bases and J dropped 2 bases, with 13 bases sitting between them. CDR3 coding DNA: TGTGCCAGCAGTTACCTCTCAGGGGCGACCTACAATGAGCAGTTCTTC. Amino acids: CASSYLSGATYNEQFF.

In regard to this clonotype: Sequence at one end of the junction differs from germline and may be a read error. V gene TRBV29-1 combines with J gene TRBJ1-5; possible D gene TRBD1, 5 bases. Germline-derived CDR1 and CDR2 are SQVTM and ANQGSEA. The CDR3 extends over 18 amino acids. CDR3 sequence (DNA): TGCAGCGTTGAAGATCTATGGGACGGCGACATTGGCAATCAACCCCATCATTTT. Its translation is CSVEDLWDGDIGNQPHHF.

This chain connects TRBV28 to TRBJ1-1; D unresolved. The ends were cut back, 3 bases at V and 12 bases at J, with 20 bases in the middle. Germline V gene data show CDR1 as MDHEN and CDR2 as SYDVKM. CDR3 length equals 14 residues. The CDR3 protein is CASSFRGMNTVTFF. CDR3 bases: TGTGCCAGCAGTTTCCGGGGTATGAACACTGTAACTTTCTTT.

The V gene is TRBV6-6, the J gene TRBJ2-5, with TRBD2 as a possible D gene (5 bases). From germline, CDR1 is MNHNY and CDR2 SVGAGI (reference sequence). This CDR3 is 15 amino acids long. V gave up 5 bases and J gave up 0 bases, with 13 bases separating them. In DNA form, the CDR3 reads TGTGCCAGCAGTCCACTTTTGCGGGACCAAGAGACCCAGTACTTC. It translates to CASSPLLRDQETQYF.

This clonotype was counted at least ten times. This chain joins TRBV4-1 and TRBJ2-5; D perhaps matches TRBD2 (5 bases). The CDR3 contains 16 residues. CDR1 is MGHRA and CDR2 is YSYEKL in the germline V gene. V was trimmed by 4 bases and J by 2 bases, leaving 17 bases between them. This chain's CDR3 is CASSRNPEREQETQYF. The CDR3 coding sequence is TGCGCCAGCAGCCGGAATCCTGAGAGGGAACAAGAGACCCAGTACTTC.

This clonotype has a single count. One end of the junction fails to match germline, which may point to a read error. This rearrangement joins TRBV6-5 to TRBJ2-2; D may be TRBD2 (5 bases). In germline, CDR1 is MNHEY, CDR2 SVGAGI. The CDR3 is made up of 15 amino acids. CDR3 nucleotide sequence: TGTGCCAGCAGTTACGTGAGAGGGAACACAGGGGAGCTGTTTTTT. It yields the protein CASSYVRGNTGELFF.